The rows below give T cell receptor beta chains drawn from one sample of a study of human T cells and chemical hapten exposure. Using its own MiXCR run on the RACE reads, TCRdb lists one record per CDR3 protein. This sample has about 380,000 distinct CDR3 sequences, with more than 5% found just once. The sequenced sample was whole blood, obtained in connection with sensitization to the hapten diphenylcyclopropenone (DPC). The receptors stem from a young woman with alopecia areata. Some clones in this sample may be carry-over from other donors' samples. CDR3s include the opening cysteine and the closing phenylalanine or tryptophan. The D gene is left open where the match is weak. Only part of the rows carry a size: once, few, many, or a class if the clone is expanded.

V gene: TRBV6-6; clone size: many; D gene: -; J gene: TRBJ1-4; CDR3 DNA: TGTGCCAGCAGTTACGAGGGGAAACTGTTTTTT; CDR3 protein: CASSYEGKLFF
V gene: TRBV6-5; clone size: many; D gene: -; J gene: TRBJ1-1; CDR3 DNA: TGTGCCAGCAGTTACTCGACGGGCACTGAAGCTTTCTTT; CDR3 protein: CASSYSTGTEAFF
V gene: TRBV6-1; clone size: many; D gene: -; J gene: TRBJ1-5; CDR3 DNA: TGTGCCAGCAGTGAAGCCGTCGCTCAGCCCCAGCATTTT; CDR3 protein: CASSEAVAQPQHF
V gene: TRBV28; clone size: few; D gene: -; J gene: TRBJ2-3; CDR3 DNA: TGTGCCAGCAGTTTCCCGGAAGTGGGAAACCCTCGAAACACAGATACGCAGTATTTT; CDR3 protein: CASSFPEVGNPRNTDTQYF
V gene: TRBV7-3; clone size: -; D gene: TRBD2; J gene: TRBJ2-1; CDR3 DNA: TGTGCCAGCAGCTTAACGTCTAGCGGGACCTACAATGAGCAGTTCTTC; CDR3 protein: CASSLTSSGTYNEQFF
V gene: TRBV12-3/TRBV12-4; clone size: many; D gene: -; J gene: TRBJ1-2; CDR3 DNA: TGTGCCAGCAGTCCTGGGACGTTGGGGACTAACTATGGCTACACCTTC; CDR3 protein: CASSPGTLGTNYGYTF
V gene: TRBV7-2; clone size: many; D gene: -; J gene: TRBJ1-5; CDR3 DNA: TGTGCCAGCAGCTTTTGGGTCGACCAGCCCCAGCATTTT; CDR3 protein: CASSFWVDQPQHF
V gene: TRBV4-2; clone size: many; D gene: -; J gene: TRBJ1-1; CDR3 DNA: TGTGCCAGCAGCCAAGTACTGACCAGGGGTGGGACTGAAGCTTTCTTT; CDR3 protein: CASSQVLTRGGTEAFF
V gene: TRBV6-5; clone size: many; D gene: -; J gene: TRBJ1-2; CDR3 DNA: TGTGCCAGCAGAAAGGAGGAGATCGACTATGGCTACACCTTC; CDR3 protein: CASRKEEIDYGYTF
V gene: TRBV12-3/TRBV12-4; clone size: many; D gene: -; J gene: TRBJ1-2; CDR3 DNA: TGTGCCAGCAGGGGGGACTTCTATGGCTACACCTTC; CDR3 protein: CASRGDFYGYTF
V gene: TRBV4-3; clone size: few; D gene: TRBD1; J gene: TRBJ1-2; CDR3 DNA: TGCGCCAGCAGCCAAATACGGGACAGGGCTAACTATGGCTACACCTTC; CDR3 protein: CASSQIRDRANYGYTF
V gene: TRBV5-1; clone size: few; D gene: TRBD1; J gene: TRBJ2-3; CDR3 DNA: TGCGCCAGCAGCCATGGGACAGGAGCAGATACGCAGTATTTT; CDR3 protein: CASSHGTGADTQYF
V gene: TRBV5-1; clone size: few; D gene: TRBD1; J gene: TRBJ2-3; CDR3 DNA: TGCGCCAGCAGCGACGGACAGGGAAACACAGATACGCAGTATTTT; CDR3 protein: CASSDGQGNTDTQYF
V gene: TRBV4-3; clone size: many; D gene: TRBD2; J gene: TRBJ2-7; CDR3 DNA: TGCGCCAGCAGCCAAGATTCGGCTAGCGGGGGGCAAAACTACGAGCAGTACTTC; CDR3 protein: CASSQDSASGGQNYEQYF
V gene: TRBV12-3/TRBV12-4; clone size: few; D gene: -; J gene: TRBJ1-2; CDR3 DNA: TGTGCCAGCAGCACAGAGACGTCTTGGTATGGCTACACCTTC; CDR3 protein: CASSTETSWYGYTF
V gene: TRBV14; clone size: many; D gene: TRBD1; J gene: TRBJ1-4; CDR3 DNA: TGTGCCAGCAGCCTACAGGGGCCGATTGAAAAACTGTTTTTT; CDR3 protein: CASSLQGPIEKLFF
V gene: TRBV20-1; clone size: many; D gene: -; J gene: TRBJ2-1; CDR3 DNA: TGCAGTGCGCAAGGGGCCCCTCCCCGAACTGAGCAGTTCTTC; CDR3 protein: CSAQGAPPRTEQFF
V gene: TRBV7-2; clone size: few; D gene: TRBD1; J gene: TRBJ2-5; CDR3 DNA: TGTGCCAGCAGCCGCCAAATTCGGGACAGGGAAGACTTC; CDR3 protein: CASSRQIRDREDF
V gene: TRBV7-9; clone size: many; D gene: TRBD1; J gene: TRBJ1-2; CDR3 DNA: TGTGCCAGCAGCTTCGGAAGACAGGGGATCTATGGCTACACCTTC; CDR3 protein: CASSFGRQGIYGYTF
V gene: TRBV3-1; clone size: many; D gene: -; J gene: TRBJ1-2; CDR3 DNA: TGTGCCAGCAGCCATTTTAAACAGGGAGATGCGGAAGGCTACACCTTC; CDR3 protein: CASSHFKQGDAEGYTF
V gene: TRBV6-4; clone size: -; D gene: -; J gene: TRBJ2-3; CDR3 DNA: TGTGCCAGCATCCCCGGGACACACACAGATACGCAGTATTTT; CDR3 protein: CASIPGTHTDTQYF
V gene: TRBV6-5; clone size: many; D gene: -; J gene: TRBJ1-6; CDR3 DNA: TGTGCCAGCAGCGCCAAACCAGGGGAAGGTTCACCCCTCCACTTT; CDR3 protein: CASSAKPGEGSPLHF
V gene: TRBV6-2/TRBV6-3; clone size: many; D gene: -; J gene: TRBJ1-1; CDR3 DNA: TGTGCCAGCAGTTACTCGAATTTAGTACGGCAGAACACTGAAGCTTTCTTT; CDR3 protein: CASSYSNLVRQNTEAFF
V gene: TRBV9; clone size: few; D gene: -; J gene: TRBJ2-3; CDR3 DNA: TGTGCCAGCAGCGGGCCACACAGCACAGATACGCAGTATTTT; CDR3 protein: CASSGPHSTDTQYF
V gene: TRBV5-1; clone size: few; D gene: TRBD2; J gene: TRBJ2-7; CDR3 DNA: TGCGCCAGCAGCCCGACGACTAGCCTTAAGCAGTACTTC; CDR3 protein: CASSPTTSLKQYF
V gene: TRBV2; clone size: -; D gene: TRBD2; J gene: TRBJ2-5; CDR3 DNA: TGTGCCAGCGTAAGCGGGGGAGGACAAGAGACCCAGTACTTC; CDR3 protein: CASVSGGGQETQYF